Below, one T cell receptor (beta chain) is given with its context. The data originate from a study of shared T cell receptors in the human thymus. Germline V gene sequence: CDR1 SGHTA, CDR2 FQGNSA. V was shortened by 3 bases and J by 0 bases, with 9 bases between the two germline ends. The CDR3 extends over 14 amino acids. Sequenced by immunoSEQ multiplex PCR; TCRdb stores in-frame clones only, minus some. The sample includes hundreds of thousands of clones, roughly 90% of them seen just once. These data were also reused for a study on human thymus T cells. This second report adds: Thymus tissue was removed during corrective cardiac surgery. Biased V and J segment usage appeared in thymus and peripheral blood. Related work found strong thymic repertoire overlap between unrelated individuals.

The rearrangement uses TRBV7-2 and TRBJ2-7; D possibly corresponds to TRBD2 (6 bases). The sequenced material came from thymocytes. The TCR was taken from a boy under three years old with a congenital heart defect. CDR3 nucleotides: TGTGCCAGCAGCTTGGGGCGGGACTCCTACGAGCAGTACTTC. Residues: CASSLGRDSYEQYF.